This T cell receptor beta chain was retrieved from a study of human T cells and chemical hapten exposure. The CDR3 runs 16 residues. V was trimmed by 3 bases and J by 0 bases, leaving 15 bases between them. The germline V gene has CDR1 MNHEY and CDR2 SMNVEV (reference sequence). The library put unique molecular identifiers onto individual cDNA molecules. Original processing notes: Sample-level TCR yields exhibited a median of about 96,000, with a range of roughly 20,000 to 690,600. TCRdb re-analysed the 5' RACE reads in MiXCR, keeping a single row per CDR3 protein. The V and J calls shown here were made by TCRdb, not taken from the authors' results. The profile shows 95,000 to 120,000 distinct CDR3 sequences, roughly 19% of them singletons. The study extracted total RNA from unfractionated whole blood.

The origin of this receptor is a human donor in good health. This chain uses TRBV27 with TRBJ2-7; no definite D call. In DNA, the CDR3 is TGTGCCAGCAGTTTCCTAGGACGGTCGAGCTCCTACGAGCAGTACTTC. Protein sequence: CASSFLGRSSSYEQYF.